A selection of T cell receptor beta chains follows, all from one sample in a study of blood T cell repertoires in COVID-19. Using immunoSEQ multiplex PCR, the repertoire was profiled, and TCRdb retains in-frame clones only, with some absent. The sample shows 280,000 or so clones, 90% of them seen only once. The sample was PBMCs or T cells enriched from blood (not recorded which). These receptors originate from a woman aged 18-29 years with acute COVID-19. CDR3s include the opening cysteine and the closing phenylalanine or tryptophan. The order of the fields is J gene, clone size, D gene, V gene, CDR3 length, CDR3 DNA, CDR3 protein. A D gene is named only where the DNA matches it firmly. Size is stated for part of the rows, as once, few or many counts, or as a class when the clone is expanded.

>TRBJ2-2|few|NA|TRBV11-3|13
TGTGCCAGCAGCCCACAGAACACCGGGGAGCTGTTTTTT
CASSPQNTGELFF
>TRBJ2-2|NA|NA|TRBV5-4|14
TGTGCCAGCAGCTTTTATTCGGGGGTCGGGGAGCTGTTTTTT
CASSFYSGVGELFF
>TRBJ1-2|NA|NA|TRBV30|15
TGTGCCTGGCGAAAACAGGGTGGGAAAACTAGTGGCTACACCTTC
CAWRKQGGKTSGYTF
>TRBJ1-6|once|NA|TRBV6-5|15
TGTGCCAGCAGTTACAGTAGCTCCTATAATTCACCCCTCCACTTT
CASSYSSSYNSPLHF
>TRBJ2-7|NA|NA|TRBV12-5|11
TGTGCTAGTGCAGGGGCGGGCGAGCAGTACTTC
CASAGAGEQYF
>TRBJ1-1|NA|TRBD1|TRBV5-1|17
TGCGCCAGCAGCTGGACTTTGACAGGGCTGGCGAACACTGAAGCTTTCTTT
CASSWTLTGLANTEAFF
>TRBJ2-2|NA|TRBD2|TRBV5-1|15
TGCGCCACCAGGCCGCTAGCGGGGAACACCGGGGAGCTGTTTTTT
CATRPLAGNTGELFF
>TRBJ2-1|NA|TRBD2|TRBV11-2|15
TGTGCCAGCAGCTCGGGGGGAAGCCGGTGGGATGAGCAGTTCTTC
CASSSGGSRWDEQFF
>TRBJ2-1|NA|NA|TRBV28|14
TGTGCCAGCAGCTTTTCTACAGGGTATCATGAGCAGTTCTTC
CASSFSTGYHEQFF
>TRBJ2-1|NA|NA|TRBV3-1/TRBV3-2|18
TGTGCCAGCAGCCCCCGCACGCTTGGGGGGAGGAGCTACAATGAGCAGTTCTTC
CASSPRTLGGRSYNEQFF
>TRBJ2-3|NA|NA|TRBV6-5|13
TGTGCCAGCAGTCTACGGGGTACAGATACGCAGTATTTT
CASSLRGTDTQYF
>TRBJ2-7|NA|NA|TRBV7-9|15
TGTGCCAGCAGCTTAGGGGGAGGCAGCTCCTACGAGCAGTACTTC
CASSLGGGSSYEQYF
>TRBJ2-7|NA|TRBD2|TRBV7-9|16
TGTGCCAGCAGCCGCCCAGCTAGCGGGAACCGCTACGAGCAGTACTTC
CASSRPASGNRYEQYF
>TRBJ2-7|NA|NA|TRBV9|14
TGTGCCAGCAGCGCACCAGGGGCGAGCTACGAGCAGTACTTC
CASSAPGASYEQYF
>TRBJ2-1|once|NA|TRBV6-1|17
TGTGCCAGCAGTGATCGTGGGGGACACCGCTCCTACAATGAGCAGTTCTTC
CASSDRGGHRSYNEQFF
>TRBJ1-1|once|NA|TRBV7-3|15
TGTGCCAGCAGTTTAATCGGGGGGCCAAACGCTGAAGCTTTCTTT
CASSLIGGPNAEAFF
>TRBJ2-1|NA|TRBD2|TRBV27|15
TGTGCCAGCCGTTCCAGCGGGAGGAAGCACAATGAGCAGTTCTTC
CASRSSGRKHNEQFF